This TCR beta chain was captured by sequencing in a study of spatial heterogeneity in lung cancer. As for the study in general: More than 8.5 raw reads, on average, carried each unique TCR and UMI combination.

The V gene's germline CDR1 is SGHTA and CDR2 FQGNSA. With V trimmed by 1 base and J by 0 bases, 4 bases remained unmatched. The CDR3 runs 17 residues. Time point noted: sample taken at primary tumor resection. No cell sorting; template was whole RNA from tumor, lung tissue or PBMC. Points from the study as a whole: Expanded alpha and beta TCR counts within tumors tracked tumor mutation counts. Ubiquitous and regional expanded TCR counts mirrored ubiquitous and regional nonsynonymous mutation counts, respectively.

Via MiXCR, TCRdb re-called the 5' RACE reads, giving one row per CDR3 protein. The profile shows around 4,000 distinct CDR3 sequences, about 8.3% of them singletons. By its share, this clonotype is large. What it binds is not known. The sample consisted of lung tumor tissue, taken at surgery. The rearrangement uses TRBV7-2 and TRBJ2-3, with TRBD2 identical over 10 bases. This receptor was taken from a male donor with early-stage non-small cell lung cancer. DNA of the CDR3: TGTGCCAGCAGCTTAGGAGGAGCGGGGGGGAGCACAGATACGCAGTATTTT. This translates into CASSLGGAGGSTDTQYF.